A single sample is the source of the 32 T cell receptor beta chains below, sequenced in a study of T cell responses to AZD1222 COVID-19 vaccine. Here immunoSEQ multiplex PCR was the method, and the copy in TCRdb shows in-frame clones only, minus some. The table shows approximately 150,000 clones, with roughly 92% occurring only once. The input for sequencing was peripheral blood, taken on day 0 of AZD1222 vaccination. The receptors derive from an adult in good health.

V usage is TRBV5-1 and J usage is TRBJ2-7; perhaps TRBD1 as D (6 bases). V was shortened by 4 bases and J by 0 bases, with 11 bases between the two germline ends. The V gene's germline CDR1 is SGHRS and CDR2 YFSETQ. This CDR3 is 14 amino acids long. CDR3 amino acids: CASSPRDTSYEQYF. The CDR3 DNA follows: TGCGCCAGCAGCCCCCGGGACACCTCCTACGAGCAGTACTTC.

This chain links TRBV7-8 with TRBJ1-6, with a tentative D call TRBD1 (5 bases). The CDR3 loop spans 16 amino acids. The ends were cut back, 0 bases at V and 10 bases at J, with 16 bases in the middle. In germline, CDR1 is SGHVS, CDR2 FQNEAQ. The CDR3 sequence: CASSLAGGTVGSPLHF. CDR3 bases: TGTGCCAGCAGCTTAGCGGGGGGTACCGTGGGATCACCCCTCCACTTT.

CDR3 bases: TGTGCCAGTAGTATAGATCTCCGGGCAGGTATCGGGATTTTCTATGGCTACACCTTC. It specifies CASSIDLRAGIGIFYGYTF. The V gene is TRBV19, the J gene TRBJ1-2; D gene unclear. Trimming removed 0 bases from V and 4 bases from J, with 24 bases in between. This CDR3 has 19 residues. CDR1 and CDR2 from the germline V gene are LNHDA and SQIVND (reference sequence).

The rearrangement links TRBV27 to TRBJ1-5; D remains unclear. CDR1 is MNHEY, CDR2 SMNVEV, per germline (reference sequence). The CDR3 spans 12 residues. V lost 2 bases and J lost 5, with 4 bases in between. As DNA, the CDR3 is TGTGCCAGCAGTTTAGGATATCAGCCCCAGCATTTT. Encoded protein: CASSLGYQPQHF.

This clone has a handful of counts. CDR3 DNA: TGTGCCAGCAGCCGGAGGGGGACAGGGGGCGGCACGAACACCGGGGAGCTGTTTTTT. It specifies CASSRRGTGGGTNTGELFF. The genes are TRBV7-6 and TRBJ2-2; 12 bases map to TRBD1. In germline, CDR1 is SGHVS, CDR2 FNYEAQ. V trimming: 5 bases; J trimming: 0 bases; junction bases outside the gene matches: 10. The CDR3 runs to 19 residues.

The chain carries TRBV5-4 and TRBJ2-7, with TRBD2 matching over 16 bases. Germline CDR1 reads SGHNT; CDR2 reads YYREEE (reference sequence). The CDR3 extends over 16 amino acids. Losses at the gene ends were 5 bases for V and 2 bases for J; bases not matched to a gene: 4. The CDR3 region has the DNA TGTGCCAGCAGTCAGGGACTAGCGGGAGGGGCCTACGAGCAGTACTTC. Its translation is CASSQGLAGGAYEQYF.

The V call is TRBV5-1, the J call TRBJ2-1; TRBD2 matches 7 bases. There are 15 residues in the CDR3. The germline CDR1 and CDR2 sequences are SGHRS and YFSETQ. J lost 0 bases, V lost 9 bases, and 9 bases had no gene match. Here the CDR3 reads CATRNGGSSYNEQFF. The CDR3 nucleotides read TGCGCCACCCGAAACGGCGGGAGCTCCTACAATGAGCAGTTCTTC.

The chain carries TRBV28 and TRBJ2-3; D may be TRBD2 (6 bases). The CDR3 covers 15 residues. V was clipped by 6 bases and J by 4 bases, with 17 bases between them. Germline CDR1 MDHEN, CDR2 SYDVKM. The CDR3: CASSSRVGGSDTQYF. The CDR3 DNA reads as TGTGCCAGCAGCTCCAGGGTAGGAGGGTCAGATACGCAGTATTTT.

This chain joins TRBV3-1 (or the pseudogene TRBV3-2) and TRBJ2-1; TRBD1 matches at 12 bases. Germline V gives CDR1 LGHDT, CDR2 YNNKEL (reference sequence). The CDR3 length is 14 residues. The V and J ends lost 4 bases and 10 bases, in that order; junction bases with no gene match: 5. The CDR3 sequence: CASSRDRGPREQFF. In nucleotides, the CDR3 is TGTGCCAGCAGCCGGGACAGGGGGCCAAGGGAGCAGTTCTTC.

This chain joins TRBV6-5 and TRBJ2-2, with D uncertain. CDR3 length equals 14 residues. Germline V CDR1 and CDR2: MNHEY, SVGAGI. The germline V and J ends were trimmed by 5 bases and 1 base, with 8 bases remaining between them. The CDR3 coding sequence is TGTGCCAGCAGTCGCGCAGGGAACACCGGGGAGCTGTTTTTT. Its translation is CASSRAGNTGELFF.

The rearrangement joins TRBV20-1 to TRBJ1-2; weak D call: TRBD1 (6 bases). Trimming stripped 3 bases from V and 4 bases from J, with 18 bases between. The CDR3 loop spans 15 amino acids. Germline V gene data show CDR1 as DFQATT and CDR2 as SNEGSKA (reference sequence). CDR3 DNA sequence: TGCAGTGCTAGTAAGGGAGGGGGGCCCCTCTATGGCTACACCTTC. It specifies CSASKGGGPLYGYTF.

The chain combines TRBV7-8 with TRBJ1-2, with 7 positions matching TRBD1. Trimming removed 0 bases from V and 5 bases from J; junction bases left unmatched: 3. Germline V gene sequence: CDR1 SGHVS, CDR2 FQNEAQ. The CDR3 runs 14 residues. CDR3 bases: TGTGCCAGCAGCTTAGCCAGGGGGGCGTATGGCTACACCTTC. This codes for CASSLARGAYGYTF.

The rearrangement uses TRBV19 and TRBJ1-5, with 12 bases aligning to TRBD1. CDR1 and CDR2 from the germline V gene are LNHDA and SQIVND (reference sequence). The ends lost 6 bases at V and 2 bases at J; junction bases unmatched: 26. The CDR3 has 23 residues. The CDR3 DNA sequence: TGTGCCAGTAGCTCTCCCCTGGGGGGACAGGGGGCCTCAAAGATACGAGGCAATCAGCCCCAGCATTTT. Translating gives CASSSPLGGQGASKIRGNQPQHF.

This clone showed up just once. The V call is TRBV28, the J call TRBJ1-2; 8 nucleotides match TRBD1. V was pared by 5 bases and J by 4 bases, with 9 bases of the junction left unmatched. The CDR3 has 15 amino acids. Per germline, CDR1 MDHEN and CDR2 SYDVKM. CDR3 sequence: CASSPGGNFAYGYTF. The CDR3 coding sequence is TGTGCCAGCAGTCCAGGGGGCAATTTCGCCTATGGCTACACCTTC.

This clone was counted once. The chain couples TRBV10-3 to TRBJ1-2; TRBD1 is a possible D gene (6 bases). The CDR3 runs to 13 residues. CDR1 and CDR2 (germline): ENHRY, SYGVKD. Trimming shortened V by 4 bases and J by 4 bases, and 10 bases separated the two germline ends. The CDR3, as DNA: TGTGCCATCAGTGCAGGGGATTCCTATGGCTACACCTTC. Encoded protein: CAISAGDSYGYTF.

This clone has just one count. J is TRBJ1-2 and V is TRBV5-6, with unresolved D. The germline V gene has CDR1 SGHDT and CDR2 YYEEEE. This CDR3 spans 14 amino acids. The V end was cut by 0 bases, the J end by 7 bases, with 13 bases between. CDR3 region: CASSLAYQLFGYTF. The DNA for the CDR3 is TGTGCCAGCAGCTTGGCCTACCAGTTGTTTGGCTACACCTTC.

The chain joins TRBV7-2 to TRBJ1-2; TRBD1 is a possible D gene (6 bases). The V end was cut by 2 bases, the J end by 7 bases, with 23 bases between. The CDR3 is made up of 17 amino acids. Germline V CDR1 and CDR2: SGHTA, FQGNSA. The CDR3 here is CASSLTGTSALSIGYTF. CDR3 nucleotide sequence: TGTGCCAGCAGCTTAACAGGGACCTCGGCCCTCTCTATTGGCTACACCTTC.

The rearrangement links TRBV7-2 to TRBJ2-3, with TRBD2 identical over 10 bases. With V trimmed by 5 bases and J by 1 base, 6 bases remained unmatched. The CDR3 extends over 16 amino acids. Germline V CDR1 and CDR2: SGHTA, FQGNSA. The DNA for the CDR3 is TGTGCCAGCAGCATAAGCGGACTAGCGGGCACAGATACGCAGTATTTT. The encoded protein is CASSISGLAGTDTQYF.

The chain recombines TRBV7-4 with TRBJ1-5; no clear D gene. Trimming cost V 2 bases and J 2 bases, with 10 bases left between them. The length of the CDR3 is 15 residues. Germline-derived CDR1 and CDR2 are SGHVT and SQSDAQ. The CDR3 DNA is TGTGCCAGCAGCTTAAGCCATGAGGGCAATCAGCCCCAGCATTTT. Its protein product is CASSLSHEGNQPQHF.

The CDR3 region has the DNA TGTGCCAGCAGCTTAGCCACAGGGGGGTGGTACACTGAAGCTTTCTTT. Encoded protein: CASSLATGGWYTEAFF. The rearrangement joins TRBV11-2 to TRBJ1-1; TRBD1 matches 8 bases. The V segment lost 1 base and the J segment 3 bases; nucleotides outside the gene matches: 7. The CDR3 spans 16 residues. CDR1 SGHAT and CDR2 FQNNGV come from the germline V gene.

This clone has only a few counts. The rearrangement joins TRBV10-2 to TRBJ1-6; a possible D gene is TRBD1 (5 bases). CDR3 size: 15 residues. CDR1 WSHSY and CDR2 SAAADI come from the germline V gene. The V and J ends lost 4 bases and 7 bases respectively, with 14 bases between them. The CDR3 loop is CASSARDGWNSPLHF. Here the CDR3 DNA reads TGCGCCAGCAGTGCCCGGGACGGTTGGAATTCACCCCTCCACTTT.

This rearrangement joins TRBV6-6 to TRBJ1-5; D might be TRBD1 (5 bases). Germline V gene sequence: CDR1 MNHNY, CDR2 SVGAGI (reference sequence). Trimming removed 5 bases at V and 6 bases at J, with 11 bases between. The CDR3 contains 13 residues. The chain's CDR3 is CASSDYGGQPQHF. In DNA, the CDR3 is TGTGCCAGCAGTGACTACGGGGGTCAGCCCCAGCATTTT.

The chain carries TRBV18 and TRBJ1-6; D is undetermined. The CDR3 totals 13 residues. The germline V gene encodes CDR1 KGHSH and CDR2 LQKENI. The V end was cut by 1 base, the J end by 7 bases, with 5 bases between. CDR3 sequence reads: CASSPQPNSPLHF. CDR3 DNA sequence: TGTGCCAGCTCACCACAGCCGAATTCACCCCTCCACTTT.

In this sample, this clone turned up a few times. The rearrangement links TRBV11-2 to TRBJ1-1, with 11 bases identical to TRBD1. The CDR3 has 15 amino acids. CDR1 and CDR2 (germline): SGHAT, FQNNGV. J gave up 5 bases and V 5 bases, and 7 bases lay outside the gene matches. CDR3 nucleotides: TGTGCCAGCAGCCTTTGGACAGGGGGCAGGACTGAAGCTTTCTTT. Translated, it gives CASSLWTGGRTEAFF.

The count of this clone is one. V usage is TRBV7-2 and J usage is TRBJ1-3, with 8 bases matching TRBD1. The CDR3 covers 14 residues. Losses at the gene ends were 5 bases for V and 4 bases for J; bases not matched to a gene: 4. Germline V gives CDR1 SGHTA, CDR2 FQGNSA. The CDR3 sequence: CASSGDRLGNTIYF. The CDR3 nucleotides are TGTGCCAGCAGCGGGGACAGGCTCGGAAACACCATATATTTT.

This sequence joins TRBV6-5 and TRBJ1-6; no definite D call. The germline V gene encodes CDR1 MNHEY and CDR2 SVGAGI. The CDR3 runs 12 residues. The germline V and J ends were trimmed by 2 bases and 8 bases, with 4 bases remaining between them. The DNA of the CDR3 is TGTGCCAGCAGTTACATCGATTCACCCCTCCACTTT. This codes for CASSYIDSPLHF.

The chain employs TRBV7-2 and TRBJ2-7; 7 positions match TRBD2. Germline-derived CDR1 and CDR2 are SGHTA and FQGNSA. Trimming at V came to 3 bases and at J to 5 bases, leaving 10 bases not matched to a gene. The CDR3 has 15 residues. CDR3 coding DNA: TGTGCCAGCAGCTTTTCAGGACTAGGAACTAACGAGCAGTACTTC. Translated, it gives CASSFSGLGTNEQYF.

The V gene is TRBV4-1, the J gene TRBJ2-7; 7 nucleotides match TRBD1. V trimming: 6 bases; J trimming: 7 bases; junction bases outside the gene matches: 12. The germline CDR1 and CDR2 sequences are MGHRA and YSYEKL. The CDR3 extends over 14 amino acids. The CDR3 protein is CASSPGTVVREQYF. CDR3 coding DNA: TGCGCCAGCAGTCCCGGGACAGTGGTACGAGAGCAGTACTTC.

The chain has TRBV6-4 and TRBJ2-5; D is tentatively TRBD1 or TRBD2 (6 bases each). Trimming took 2 bases from V and 1 from J, leaving 14 bases between them. The CDR3 consists of 16 residues. The V gene's germline CDR1 is MRHNA and CDR2 SNTAGT. The CDR3 region has the DNA TGTGCCAGCAGTGACGCGGTCGGGGGCCCCCAAGAGACCCAGTACTTC. It encodes CASSDAVGGPQETQYF.

This chain uses TRBV29-1 with TRBJ1-1, with D possibly TRBD1 on 5 matching bases. The CDR3 covers 14 residues. CDR1 is SQVTM and CDR2 is ANQGSEA in the germline V gene. The V end lost 4 bases, the J end lost 11 bases, and 23 bases lay between the germline ends. In DNA form, the CDR3 reads TGCAGCGTTGTCGATGGGGCTTTACTTGGCGACGCTTTCTTT. Translation gives CSVVDGALLGDAFF.

V usage is TRBV2 and J usage is TRBJ2-7, with TRBD1 as a possible D gene (6 bases). Germline values: CDR1 SNHLY, CDR2 FYNNEI. The length of the CDR3 is 15 residues. V shed 8 bases and J shed 2 bases, with 19 bases lying between them. CDR3 nucleotide sequence: TGTGCCAGCTTACTAACAGGGCGCCCCCCCTACGAGCAGTACTTC. Its protein product is CASLLTGRPPYEQYF.

This clone was counted once. The CDR3 sequence is CATGGTNTGELFF. For the CDR3, the DNA is TGTGCCACCGGGGGGACAAACACCGGGGAGCTGTTTTTT. This chain links TRBV2 with TRBJ2-2, with a tentative D call TRBD2 (7 bases). Trimming cost V 10 bases and J 2 bases, with 11 bases left between them. This CDR3 is built from 13 residues. In germline, CDR1 is SNHLY, CDR2 FYNNEI.